This TCR beta chain was sequenced for a study of T-cell memory formation after mild COVID-19 (dated by TCRdb to the early 2020s). About the investigation overall: Most TCR sequence clusters were specific to one of the two donors. Longitudinal TCRalpha and TCRbeta repertoire sequencing tracked T-cell clones expanding and contracting after mild COVID-19 in two donors. Two young, previously healthy adult volunteers, one female and one male, were included in the cohort.

V sheds 9 bases and J sheds 6 bases, leaving 15 bases between their ends. The CDR3 sequence holds 13 residues, the cysteine and phenylalanine included. Only the CDR3 part of the read is kept: 39 bases, read in frame from the first base. The germline V gene (reference sequence) sets CDR1 to LNHDA and CDR2 to SQIVND. PBMCs were isolated by Ficoll-Paque density gradient centrifugation. Concerning this clonotype: No cognate antigen has been identified for it. The record has no base qualities; no much larger clone is one base away.

The data were produced on an Illumina NovaSeq 6000. TCRalpha and TCRbeta cDNA libraries were constructed by 5'RACE with constant-segment primers, with sample barcodes and unique molecular identifiers being introduced. Trizol reagent was used to extract RNA from every sample. Amplification of the libraries took two PCR steps, and the second step added a second sample barcode plus Illumina TruSeq adapters. Sequencing of the libraries was done on an Illumina NovaSeq, producing 2 x 150 bp paired-end reads. The study's processing was this. With migec v1.2.7, reads were demultiplexed and then collapsed into UMI-guided consensus sequences. Using mixcr v2.1.11, the UMI consensuses were aligned to TRA and TRB V and J templates and assembled into clonotypes. Clonotypes were classified as expanded or contracted when called significant by both edgeR and NoisET, with noise models trained on biological replicates. edgeR calls used a false discovery rate-adjusted p below 0.01 and a log2 fold-change threshold of 1. PCA with hierarchical clustering of max-normalized trajectories of the 1000 most abundant clonotypes was used as exploratory dynamics analysis. Separately sequenced CD4+ and CD8+ repertoires were used to assign a CD4 or CD8 phenotype to each responding clone. TCRdb took the public reads, trimmed them with fastp at Q25, ran MiXCR for clone calling and kept in-frame beta chains. All rows with the same CDR3 protein become a single entry with the most common DNA and genes. These V and J calls derive from TCRdb rather than the authors' analysis. The sample yields some 290,000 distinct CDR3 sequences; 15% to 20% were counted once. The top ten clones comprise roughly 20% of the sample.

Paper-wide results and their limitations: Balanced CD4/CD8 phenotypes were observed for clones contracting from day 15 to 85, whereas a bias towards CD4+ was observed for a second wave of clones expanding from day 15 to 37. SARS-CoV-2 specificity of the second-wave clones peaking on day 37 was not confirmed. Contracting CD4+ clones turned up mainly in the CM and EM memory subsets, whereas EMRA was where CD8+ clones were enriched. Only a couple of mild cases were covered in the study, and larger cohorts including severe cases with pre-infection samples were considered necessary. Some responding clones were found in pre-infection memory, which suggests that pre-existing cross-reactive memory T cells took part in the SARS-CoV-2 response.

The chain uses TRBV19 and TRBJ1-5; TRBD1 is possibly the D segment (5 matching bases). Material: PBMCs or a T cell subset sorted from them (not recorded which). The source is a man aged 18 to 30 who had mild COVID-19 (a few samples of this study predate the infection). The sample titles of this study are shuffled in the database, so cell type and time point are left out; the donor was told from shared clones. The DNA sequence is given as TGTGCCAGCTATGCCGGGGGGAGTCAGCCCCAGCATTTT. It encodes CASYAGGSQPQHF.